This T cell receptor beta chain was observed in a study of blood T cell repertoires in COVID-19. Germline CDR1 is MNHEY and CDR2 is SVGAGI. The CDR3 sequence is 14 residues long. V dropped 6 bases and J dropped 2 bases, with 10 bases sitting between them. Per the original data handling: Nucleated cell number was recorded as an estimate derived from reference gene primer amplification. Repertoires were generated with immunoSEQ multiplex PCR, while TCRdb's copy carries only in-frame clones and drops some. Clone size and the V and J calls come from that table; the DNA yielded D and trimming. This table holds 85,000 to 130,000 clones, roughly 86% found once.

The V gene is TRBV6-5, the J gene TRBJ2-2; no definite D call. The sequence derives from an older woman with acute or convalescent COVID-19. The sequenced sample was peripheral blood. The CDR3 spells CASRGEFNTGELFF. The CDR3 bases are TGTGCCAGCAGAGGAGAATTCAACACCGGGGAGCTGTTTTTT.